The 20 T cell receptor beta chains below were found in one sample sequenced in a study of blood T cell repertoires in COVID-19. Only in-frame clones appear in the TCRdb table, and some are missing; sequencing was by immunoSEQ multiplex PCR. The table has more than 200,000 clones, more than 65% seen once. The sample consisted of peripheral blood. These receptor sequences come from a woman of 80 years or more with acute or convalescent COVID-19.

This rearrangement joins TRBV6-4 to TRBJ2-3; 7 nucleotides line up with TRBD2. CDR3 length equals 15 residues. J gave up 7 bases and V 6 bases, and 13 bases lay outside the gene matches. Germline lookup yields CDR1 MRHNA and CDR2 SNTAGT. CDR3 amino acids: CASSYWGGGSNTQYF. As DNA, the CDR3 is TGTGCCAGCAGCTACTGGGGCGGGGGTTCGAATACGCAGTATTTT.

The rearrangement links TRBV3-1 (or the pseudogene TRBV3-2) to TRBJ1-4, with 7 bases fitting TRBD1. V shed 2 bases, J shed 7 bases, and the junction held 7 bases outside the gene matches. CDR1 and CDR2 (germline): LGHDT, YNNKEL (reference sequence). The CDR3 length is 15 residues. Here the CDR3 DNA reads TGTGCCAGCAGCCAAACCGGGACAGTGGGTGAAAAACTGTTTTTT. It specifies CASSQTGTVGEKLFF.

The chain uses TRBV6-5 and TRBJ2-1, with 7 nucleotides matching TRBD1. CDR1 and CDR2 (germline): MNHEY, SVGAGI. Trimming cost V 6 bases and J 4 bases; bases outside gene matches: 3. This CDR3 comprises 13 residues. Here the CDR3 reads CASSPQGYNEQFF. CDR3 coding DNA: TGTGCCAGCAGCCCACAGGGGTACAATGAGCAGTTCTTC.

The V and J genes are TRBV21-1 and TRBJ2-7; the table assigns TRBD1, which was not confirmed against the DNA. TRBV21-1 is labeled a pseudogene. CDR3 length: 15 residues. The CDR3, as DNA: TGTGCCAGCAGCAAAGGACGACAAGGGGTCTACGAGCAGTACTTC. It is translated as CASSKGRQGVYEQYF.

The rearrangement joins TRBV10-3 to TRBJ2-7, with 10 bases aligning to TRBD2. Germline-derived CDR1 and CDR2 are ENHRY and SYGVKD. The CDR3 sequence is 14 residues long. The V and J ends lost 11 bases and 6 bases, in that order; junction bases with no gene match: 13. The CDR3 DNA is TGTGCCGTCCTCTCTACAGCGGGGGGGCGCGAGCAGTACTTC. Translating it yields CAVLSTAGGREQYF.

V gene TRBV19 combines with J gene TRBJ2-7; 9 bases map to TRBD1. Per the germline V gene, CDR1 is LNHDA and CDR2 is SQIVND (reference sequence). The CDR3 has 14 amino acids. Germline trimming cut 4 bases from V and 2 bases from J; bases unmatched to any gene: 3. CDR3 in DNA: TGTGCCAGTAGTACGAGACAGGGGGCCTACGAGCAGTACTTC. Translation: CASSTRQGAYEQYF.

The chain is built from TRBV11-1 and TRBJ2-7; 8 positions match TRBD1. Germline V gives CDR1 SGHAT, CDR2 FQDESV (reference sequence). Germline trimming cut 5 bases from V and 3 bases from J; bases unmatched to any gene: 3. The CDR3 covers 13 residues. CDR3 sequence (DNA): TGTGCCAGCAGCCCGGACAGGGTCTACGAGCAGTACTTC. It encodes CASSPDRVYEQYF.

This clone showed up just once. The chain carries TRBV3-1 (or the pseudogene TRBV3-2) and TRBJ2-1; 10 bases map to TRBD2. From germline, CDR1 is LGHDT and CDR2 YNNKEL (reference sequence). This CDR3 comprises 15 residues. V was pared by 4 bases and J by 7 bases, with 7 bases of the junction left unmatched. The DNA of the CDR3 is TGTGCCAGCAGCCCTTTTCCTAGCGGGAGAAATGAGCAGTTCTTC. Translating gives CASSPFPSGRNEQFF.

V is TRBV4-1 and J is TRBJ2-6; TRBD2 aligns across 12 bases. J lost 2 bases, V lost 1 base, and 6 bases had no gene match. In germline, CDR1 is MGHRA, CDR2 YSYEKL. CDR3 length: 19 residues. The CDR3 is CASSQARTSGNPGANVLTF. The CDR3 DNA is TGCGCCAGCAGCCAAGCCCGGACTAGCGGGAACCCTGGGGCCAACGTCCTGACTTTC.

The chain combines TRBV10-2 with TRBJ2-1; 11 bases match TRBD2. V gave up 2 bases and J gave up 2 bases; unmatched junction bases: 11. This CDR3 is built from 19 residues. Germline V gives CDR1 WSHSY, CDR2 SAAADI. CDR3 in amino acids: CASSEKYSGRVIAYNEQFF. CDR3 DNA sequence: TGCGCCAGCAGTGAGAAGTATAGCGGGAGGGTAATCGCCTACAATGAGCAGTTCTTC.

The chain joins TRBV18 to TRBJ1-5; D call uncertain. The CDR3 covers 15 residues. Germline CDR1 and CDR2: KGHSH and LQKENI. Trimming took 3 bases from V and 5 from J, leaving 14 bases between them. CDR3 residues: CASSPIPTGDQPQHF. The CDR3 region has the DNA TGTGCCAGCTCACCTATTCCCACCGGGGATCAGCCCCAGCATTTT. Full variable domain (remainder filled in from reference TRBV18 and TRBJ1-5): NAGVMQNPRHLVRRRGQEARLRCSPMKGHSHVYWYRQLPEEGLKFMVYLQKENIIDESGMPKERFSAEFPKEGPSILRIQQVVRGDSAAYFCASSPIPTGDQPQHFGDGTRLSIL.

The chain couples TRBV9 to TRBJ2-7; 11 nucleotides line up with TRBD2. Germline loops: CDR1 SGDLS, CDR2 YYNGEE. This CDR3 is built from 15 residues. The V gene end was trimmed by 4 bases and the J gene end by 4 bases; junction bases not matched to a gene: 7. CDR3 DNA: TGTGCCAGCAGCATCACTAGCGGGAGTTTATACGAGCAGTACTTC. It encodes CASSITSGSLYEQYF.

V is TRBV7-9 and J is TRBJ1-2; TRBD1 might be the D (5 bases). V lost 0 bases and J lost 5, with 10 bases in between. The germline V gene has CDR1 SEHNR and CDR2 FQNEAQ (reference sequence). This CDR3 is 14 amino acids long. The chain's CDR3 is CASSLAGGFYGYTF. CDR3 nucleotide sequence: TGTGCCAGCAGCTTAGCGGGGGGTTTTTATGGCTACACCTTC.

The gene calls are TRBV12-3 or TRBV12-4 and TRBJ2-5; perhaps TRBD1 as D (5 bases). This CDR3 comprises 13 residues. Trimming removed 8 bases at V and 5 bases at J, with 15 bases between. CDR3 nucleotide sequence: TGTGCCAGCTCTGGGGCGAAACAGGAGACCCAGTACTTC. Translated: CASSGAKQETQYF.

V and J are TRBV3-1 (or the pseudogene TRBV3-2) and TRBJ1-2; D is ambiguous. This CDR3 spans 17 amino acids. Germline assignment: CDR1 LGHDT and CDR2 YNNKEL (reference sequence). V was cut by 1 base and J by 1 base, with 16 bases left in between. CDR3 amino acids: CASSQASGLANNYGYTF. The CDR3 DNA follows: TGTGCCAGCAGCCAAGCTTCCGGACTTGCGAATAACTATGGCTACACCTTC.

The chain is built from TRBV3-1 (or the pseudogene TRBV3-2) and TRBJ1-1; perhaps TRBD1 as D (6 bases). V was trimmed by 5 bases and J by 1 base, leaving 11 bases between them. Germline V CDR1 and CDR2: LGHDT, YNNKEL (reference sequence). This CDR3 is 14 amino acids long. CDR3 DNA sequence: TGTGCCAGCAGCAAGCCGGGACAGAACACTGAAGCTTTCTTT. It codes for CASSKPGQNTEAFF.

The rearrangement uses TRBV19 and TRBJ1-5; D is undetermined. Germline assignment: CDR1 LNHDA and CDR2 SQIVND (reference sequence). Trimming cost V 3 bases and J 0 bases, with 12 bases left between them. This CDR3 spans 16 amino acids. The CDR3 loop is CASSIKHYNSNQPQHF. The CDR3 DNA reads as TGTGCCAGTAGTATCAAACATTATAATAGCAATCAGCCCCAGCATTTT.

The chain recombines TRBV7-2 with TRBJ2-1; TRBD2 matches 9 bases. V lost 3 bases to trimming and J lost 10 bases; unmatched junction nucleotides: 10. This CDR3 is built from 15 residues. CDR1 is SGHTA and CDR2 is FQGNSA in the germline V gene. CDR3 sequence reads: CASSLWLAGTSEQFF. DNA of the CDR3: TGTGCCAGCAGCTTGTGGCTAGCGGGGACGTCGGAGCAGTTCTTC.

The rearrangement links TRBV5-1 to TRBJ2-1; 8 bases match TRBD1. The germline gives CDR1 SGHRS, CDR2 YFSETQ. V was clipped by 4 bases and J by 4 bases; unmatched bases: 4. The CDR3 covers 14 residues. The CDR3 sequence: CASSDRTGYNEQFF. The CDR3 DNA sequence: TGCGCCAGCAGCGACCGGACAGGGTACAATGAGCAGTTCTTC. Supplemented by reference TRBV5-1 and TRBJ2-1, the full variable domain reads KAGVTQTPRYLIKTRGQQVTLSCSPISGHRSVSWYQQTPGQGLQFLFEYFSETQRNKGNFPGRFSGRQFSNSRSEMNVSTLELGDSALYLCASSDRTGYNEQFFGPGTRLTVL.

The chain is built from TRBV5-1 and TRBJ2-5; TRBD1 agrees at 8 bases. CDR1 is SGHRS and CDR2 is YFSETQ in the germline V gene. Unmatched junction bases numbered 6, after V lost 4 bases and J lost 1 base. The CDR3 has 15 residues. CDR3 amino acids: CASSLTRGLQETQYF. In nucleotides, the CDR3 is TGCGCCAGCAGCCTAACCAGGGGGCTCCAAGAGACCCAGTACTTC.